This T cell receptor beta chain was retrieved from a study of regulatory T cells in long-lasting Graves disease. With 4 bases clipped from V and 0 bases from J, the junction kept 4 bases outside the gene matches. From germline, CDR1 is SEHNR and CDR2 FQNEAQ (reference sequence). The CDR3 contains 15 residues. Points from the study as a whole: Researchers reported studying only peripheral blood, not thyroid tissue. Having only a small sample size may have limited accuracy. Persistent disease preferred TRBV28, TRBJ1-2 and TRBJ2-5.

The sample's time point: newly diagnosed GD, antithyroid drugs for less than 3 months. PBMC RNA served as the TCR library source. This clonotype was counted at least ten times. The antigen is undetermined. Arm-PCR of CDR3 regions and iRepertoire HTBI primers were the basis on which TCR beta libraries were built. TCRdb ran MiXCR on the multiplex PCR reads and lists one entry per CDR3 protein. The data contain roughly 430,000 distinct CDR3 sequences, about a sixth of them singletons. The same sample was also studied in work on T cells in Graves' hyperthyroidism and ophthalmopathy.

Sequencing was performed on peripheral blood mononuclear cells (PBMCs), taken at new diagnosis, from a patient treated with antithyroid drugs. The TCR comes from a woman aged 30 to 39 with Graves disease. This sequence joins TRBV7-9 and TRBJ2-3; the match to TRBD1 covers 7 bases. Here the CDR3 reads CASSSTGRSTDTQYF. CDR3 sequence (DNA): TGTGCCAGCAGCTCGACAGGGCGTAGCACAGATACGCAGTATTTT.